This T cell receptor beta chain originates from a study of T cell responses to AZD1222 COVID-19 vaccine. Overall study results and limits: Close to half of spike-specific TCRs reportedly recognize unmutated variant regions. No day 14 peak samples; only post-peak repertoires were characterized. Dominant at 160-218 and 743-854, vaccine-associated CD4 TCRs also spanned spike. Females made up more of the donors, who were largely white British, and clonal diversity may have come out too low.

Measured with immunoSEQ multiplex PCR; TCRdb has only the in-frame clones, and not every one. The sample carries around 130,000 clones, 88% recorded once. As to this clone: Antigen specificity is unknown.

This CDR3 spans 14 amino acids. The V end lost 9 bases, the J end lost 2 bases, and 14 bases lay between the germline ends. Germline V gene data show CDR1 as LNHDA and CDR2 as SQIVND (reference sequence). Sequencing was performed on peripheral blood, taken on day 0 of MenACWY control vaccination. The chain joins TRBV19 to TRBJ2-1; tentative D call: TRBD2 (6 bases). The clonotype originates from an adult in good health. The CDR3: CASRRGRTYNEQFF. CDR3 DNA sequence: TGTGCCAGCCGCAGAGGGAGGACCTACAATGAGCAGTTCTTC.